This T cell receptor (beta chain) was profiled in a study of blood T cell repertoires in COVID-19. For the study at large: The United States, Italy and Spain were the sources of the acute and convalescent COVID-19 samples. The analysed material was cDNA or gDNA that came from T cells, B-cell-depleted T cells, or PBMCs.

CDR1 and CDR2 from the germline V gene are MGHDK and SYGVNS. This CDR3 spans 14 amino acids. V gave up 1 base and J gave up 3 bases, with 6 bases separating them. The repertoire was sequenced with immunoSEQ multiplex PCR; TCRdb's copy has only in-frame clones and lacks some. The sample lists approximately 130,000 clones; around 81% were seen once. The sequence derives from a woman aged 55-70 years with active or convalescent COVID-19. Sequencing input: peripheral blood. The genes are TRBV25-1 and TRBJ2-2; weak D call: TRBD1 (6 bases). This CDR3 reads CASSESGDTGELFF. Here the CDR3 DNA reads TGTGCCAGCAGTGAATCAGGGGACACCGGGGAGCTGTTTTTT.